This entry describes one TCR beta chain. Libraries were prepared by immunoSEQ multiplex PCR; TCRdb keeps only in-frame clonotypes and omits some of them. The data hold about 600,000 clones, with around 97% observed a single time. These data belong to a study of shared clonotypes between healthy human individuals. CDR1 and CDR2 from the germline V gene are SGHRS and YFSETQ. The CDR3 consists of 11 residues. Trimming left V 4 bases short and J 8 bases short, with 7 bases between. This chain uses TRBV5-1 with TRBJ2-1; D not certain. What was sequenced was naive CD4+ T cells sorted from blood. The subset denotes: CD45RA+ positively selected. The sequence was collected from a woman aged 30 to 39 in good health. The CDR3 here is CASSRGDEQFF. CDR3 DNA sequence: TGCGCCAGCAGCCGCGGCGATGAGCAGTTCTTC.